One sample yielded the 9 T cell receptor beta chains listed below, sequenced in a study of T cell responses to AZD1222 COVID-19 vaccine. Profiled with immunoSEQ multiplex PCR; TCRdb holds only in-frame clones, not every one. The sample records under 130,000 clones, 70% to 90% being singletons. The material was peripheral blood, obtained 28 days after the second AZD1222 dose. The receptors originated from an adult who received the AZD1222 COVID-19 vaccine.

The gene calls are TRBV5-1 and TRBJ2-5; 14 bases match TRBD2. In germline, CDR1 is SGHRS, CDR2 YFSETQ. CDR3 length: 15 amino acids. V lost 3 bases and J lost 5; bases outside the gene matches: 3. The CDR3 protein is CASSSGLAGVETQYF. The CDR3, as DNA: TGCGCCAGCAGCTCGGGACTAGCGGGAGTCGAGACCCAGTACTTC.

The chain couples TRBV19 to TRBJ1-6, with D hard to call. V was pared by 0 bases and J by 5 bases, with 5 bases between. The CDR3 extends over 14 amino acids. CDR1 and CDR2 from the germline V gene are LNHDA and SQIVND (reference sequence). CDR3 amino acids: CASSIEGNNSPLHF. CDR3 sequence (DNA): TGTGCCAGTAGTATAGAAGGGAATAATTCACCCCTCCACTTT. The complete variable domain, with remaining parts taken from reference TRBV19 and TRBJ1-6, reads DGGITQSPKYLFRKEGQNVTLSCEQNLNHDAMYWYRQDPGQGLRLIYYSQIVNDFQKGDIAEGYSVSREKKESFPLTVTSAQKNPTAFYLCASSIEGNNSPLHFGNGTRLTVT.

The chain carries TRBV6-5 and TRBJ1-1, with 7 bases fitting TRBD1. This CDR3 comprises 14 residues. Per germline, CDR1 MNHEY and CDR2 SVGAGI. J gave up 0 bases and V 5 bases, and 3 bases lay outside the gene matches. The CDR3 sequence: CASSRGGLNTEAFF. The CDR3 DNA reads TGTGCCAGCAGTAGAGGGGGCCTGAACACTGAAGCTTTCTTT.

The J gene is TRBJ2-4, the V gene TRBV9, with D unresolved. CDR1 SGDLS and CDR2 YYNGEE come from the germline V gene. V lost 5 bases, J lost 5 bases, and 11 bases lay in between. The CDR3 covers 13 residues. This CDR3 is CASSDRGENIQYF. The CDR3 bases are TGTGCCAGCAGTGATAGAGGAGAAAACATTCAGTACTTC.

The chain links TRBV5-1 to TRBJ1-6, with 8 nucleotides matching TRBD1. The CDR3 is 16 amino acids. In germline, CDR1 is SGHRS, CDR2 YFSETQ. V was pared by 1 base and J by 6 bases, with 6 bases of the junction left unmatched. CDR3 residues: CASSLSAGGGNSPLHF. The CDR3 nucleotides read TGCGCCAGCAGCTTGAGCGCAGGGGGCGGTAATTCACCCCTCCACTTT.

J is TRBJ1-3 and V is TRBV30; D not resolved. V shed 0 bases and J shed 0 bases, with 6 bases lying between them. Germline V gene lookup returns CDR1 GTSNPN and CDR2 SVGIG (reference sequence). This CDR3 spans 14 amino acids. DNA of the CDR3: TGTGCCTGGAGTGTAAAAGCCTCTGGAAACACCATATATTTT. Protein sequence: CAWSVKASGNTIYF.

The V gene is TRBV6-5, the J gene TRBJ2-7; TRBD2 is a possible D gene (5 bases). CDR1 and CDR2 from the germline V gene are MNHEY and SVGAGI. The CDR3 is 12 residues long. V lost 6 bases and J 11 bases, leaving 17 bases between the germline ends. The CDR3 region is CASSSGRGIKYF. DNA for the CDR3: TGTGCCAGCAGCTCCGGCCGGGGTATAAAGTACTTC.

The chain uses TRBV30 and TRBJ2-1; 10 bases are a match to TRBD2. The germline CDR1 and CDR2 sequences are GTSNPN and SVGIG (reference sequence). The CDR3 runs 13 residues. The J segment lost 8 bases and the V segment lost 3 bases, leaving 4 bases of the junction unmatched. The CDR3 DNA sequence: TGTGCCTGGAGGGGGACTAGCGTCGATGAGCAGTTCTTC. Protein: CAWRGTSVDEQFF.

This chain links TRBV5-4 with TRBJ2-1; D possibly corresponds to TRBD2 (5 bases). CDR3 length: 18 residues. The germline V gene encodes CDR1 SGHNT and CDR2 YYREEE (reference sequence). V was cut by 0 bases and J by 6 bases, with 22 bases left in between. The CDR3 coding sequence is TGTGCCAGCAGCTTGGGAATGGGAGCAGTCGGATCTCCCAATGAGCAGTTCTTC. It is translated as CASSLGMGAVGSPNEQFF.